Listed here is a single TCR beta chain. Its antigen is as yet unknown. The data belong to a study of cytomegalovirus exposure and HLA in healthy donors. General study results and limits: Researchers had no immune exposure information except CMV serostatus available. A later analysis linked a missense DCLRE1C variant to TCR beta V- and J-gene trimming. Cytomegalovirus-associated TCR beta chains were listed, numbering approximately 150. Cytomegalovirus status was reportedly diagnosed by the classifier with high specificity and sensitivity.

PCR used 60 Vbeta primers and 13 Jbeta primers. Repertoires were generated with immunoSEQ multiplex PCR, while TCRdb's copy carries only in-frame clones and drops some. The sample consists of 150,000 to 200,000 clones, approximately 85% of them appearing once. The junction had 7 bases not matched to a gene; V was cut back by 5 bases and J by 3 bases. The CDR3 is 17 residues long. CDR1 and CDR2 from the germline V gene are SGHVS and FNYEAQ. V and J are TRBV7-6 and TRBJ2-3; TRBD2 matches at 14 bases. Sequenced material: PBMCs. This TCR was sampled from a man between 18 and 35 years old in good health and CMV-seropositive. The CDR3 nucleotides are TGTGCCAGCAGCGCGACTAGCGGGGGGGCGGGTACAGATACGCAGTATTTT. This codes for CASSATSGGAGTDTQYF.